A selection of T cell receptor beta chains follows, all from one sample in a study of identical twins. TCRdb analysed the 5' RACE reads with MiXCR anew, one entry per CDR3 protein. Of about 570,000 distinct CDR3 sequences in the sample, over 8.5% were seen once. In addition, the sample was reused for a study of yellow fever vaccine responses in identical twins.

Sequencing input: PBMCs. These receptors were obtained from a woman between 18 and 30 years old in good health. Both conserved end residues are part of each CDR3. D genes are given only for firm matches. A row's size may be missing; if present it is once, few, many or a size class.

v_call	clone_size	d_call	j_call	cdr3_aa	cdr3_nt
TRBV5-1	few	TRBD2	TRBJ2-7	CASSLEGLAVNEQYF	TGCGCCAGCAGCTTGGAGGGACTAGCGGTTAACGAGCAGTACTTC
TRBV28	many	.	TRBJ1-2	CASSLQGFYGYTF	TGTGCCAGCAGTTTACAGGGATTCTATGGCTACACCTTC
TRBV2	few	.	TRBJ2-2	CASRSENTGELFF	TGTGCCAGCAGATCGGAAAACACCGGGGAGCTGTTTTTT
TRBV28	many	.	TRBJ2-1	CASSLSPFGGGPYNEQFF	TGTGCCAGCAGTTTATCCCCCTTCGGAGGCGGTCCCTACAATGAGCAGTTCTTC
TRBV12-3/TRBV12-4	many	.	TRBJ2-7	CASSLGWNGEQYF	TGTGCCAGCAGTTTAGGCTGGAACGGCGAGCAGTACTTC
TRBV4-1	few	.	TRBJ1-5	CASSLGPGASNQPQHF	TGCGCCAGCAGCCTTGGCCCTGGGGCGAGCAATCAGCCCCAGCATTTT
TRBV6-5	many	.	TRBJ1-1	CASSWRGTPPGDTEAFF	TGTGCCAGCAGTTGGCGGGGGACACCCCCTGGGGACACTGAAGCTTTCTTT
TRBV4-3	many	.	TRBJ2-5	CASSQEGMLQETQYF	TGCGCCAGCAGCCAAGAGGGGATGTTACAAGAGACCCAGTACTTC
TRBV28	few	.	TRBJ2-5	CASSLNQNQETQYF	TGTGCCAGCAGTTTAAATCAGAACCAAGAGACCCAGTACTTC
TRBV5-1	few	TRBD1	TRBJ2-5	CASSLAGTGFTKTQYF	TGCGCCAGCAGCTTGGCAGGGACAGGGTTCACGAAGACCCAGTACTTC
TRBV25-1	many	TRBD2	TRBJ2-5	CASSELRTRVETQYF	TGTGCCAGCAGTGAACTCAGGACTAGAGTGGAGACCCAGTACTTC
TRBV15	many	.	TRBJ1-2	CATNFDRGYGYTF	TGTGCCACCAACTTTGACCGCGGGTATGGCTACACCTTC
TRBV7-9	few	.	TRBJ1-6	CASSLANSNSPLHF	TGTGCCAGCAGCTTAGCAAACTCGAATTCACCCCTCCACTTT
TRBV12-3/TRBV12-4	many	TRBD2	TRBJ2-1	CASISGGYNEQFF	TGTGCCAGCATTTCGGGAGGGTACAATGAGCAGTTCTTC
TRBV20-1	many	.	TRBJ2-3	CSAVPRERTDTQYF	TGCAGTGCAGTCCCTCGGGAGCGCACAGATACGCAGTATTTT
TRBV29-1	many	.	TRBJ1-2	CSVDRGGGYTF	TGCAGCGTTGACAGGGGTGGCGGCTACACCTTC
TRBV3-1	many	.	TRBJ2-3	CASTSRRESFTDTQYF	TGTGCCAGCACATCTAGGAGGGAGTCCTTCACAGATACGCAGTATTTT
TRBV11-2	.	.	TRBJ1-4	CASSRGGWEKLFF	TGTGCCAGCAGCCGAGGTGGTTGGGAAAAACTGTTTTTT
TRBV12-3/TRBV12-4	many	.	TRBJ2-1	CASSAGQIHNEQFF	TGTGCCAGCAGCGCGGGACAGATTCACAATGAGCAGTTCTTC
TRBV7-2	many	TRBD2	TRBJ2-7	CASSRLAGGPYEQYF	TGTGCCAGCAGCCGGTTAGCGGGAGGGCCGTACGAGCAGTACTTC
TRBV19	.	TRBD1	TRBJ1-5	CASSYDRGHNQPQHF	TGTGCCAGTAGCTACGACAGGGGGCACAATCAGCCCCAGCATTTT
TRBV30	.	.	TRBJ2-1	CAWMTGVAEHNEQFF	TGTGCCTGGATGACGGGGGTAGCGGAGCACAATGAGCAGTTCTTC
TRBV7-2	few	TRBD2	TRBJ2-4	CASSLYLVAGGPLYF	TGTGCCAGCAGCTTGTATTTAGTAGCGGGAGGGCCTCTTTACTTC
TRBV29-1	.	.	TRBJ1-2	CSVSGAHYTF	TGCAGCGTGTCGGGCGCACACTACACCTTC
TRBV3-1	.	TRBD2	TRBJ2-7	CASSLLAYSYEQYF	TGTGCCAGCAGCCTACTAGCGTACTCCTACGAGCAGTACTTC
TRBV2	.	.	TRBJ2-1	CASSKEGSSYNEQFF	TGTGCCAGCAGCAAAGAGGGGAGCTCCTACAATGAGCAGTTCTTC
TRBV15	few	TRBD2	TRBJ2-7	CATSSEREGAYEQYF	TGTGCCACCAGCAGCGAGCGGGAGGGAGCCTACGAGCAGTACTTC
TRBV27	.	TRBD2	TRBJ2-7	CASSLVAGGPTYEQYF	TGTGCCAGCAGTTTAGTAGCGGGAGGACCTACCTACGAGCAGTACTTC
TRBV5-6	.	.	TRBJ2-4	CASSLDGYIAKNIQYF	TGTGCCAGCAGCCTCGACGGGTATATAGCCAAAAACATTCAGTACTTC
TRBV5-1	.	.	TRBJ2-5	CASSTTAQETQYF	TGCGCCAGCAGTACCACGGCCCAAGAGACCCAGTACTTC
TRBV3-1	many	.	TRBJ1-6	CASSLGTAYNSPLHF	TGTGCCAGCAGCCTCGGGACGGCATATAATTCACCCCTCCACTTT